Listed below are T cell receptor beta chains from one sample, sequenced in a study of OX40 agonist ivuxolimab in advanced cancers. Sequencing was performed with immunoSEQ multiplex PCR; in TCRdb, only in-frame clones are kept and a portion is missing. The sample holds about 120,000 clones, around 93% seen once. Here the sequenced sample was CD4+ or CD8+ T cells sorted from blood, taken in a trial of the OX40 agonist ivuxolimab. These receptor sequences come from an adult with an advanced solid tumor such as melanoma, head and neck, liver or kidney cancer. CDR3s leave out the opening cysteine and the closing phenylalanine or tryptophan.

j_call v_call cdr3_aa
TRBJ2-3 TRBV28 ASSSPTGPTLDTQY
TRBJ2-1 TRBV18 ASSSTSGQNNEQF
TRBJ2-1 TRBV28 ASSLFRSRNEQF
TRBJ2-1 TRBV28 ASSLVPGGLF
TRBJ2-5 TRBV11-2 ASSLGLAGGQETQY
TRBJ2-5 TRBV5-1 ASSGTTLGGETQY
TRBJ2-3 TRBV6-6 ASSSVGIRTDTQY
TRBJ1-2 TRBV29-1 SVHTLGGGYGYT
TRBJ2-1 TRBV5-6 ASSLGSDRGRRRTF
TRBJ2-5 TRBV7-9 ASSLTGIQETQY
TRBJ2-3 TRBV18 ASSRDRDTQY
TRBJ2-2 TRBV7-9 ASSLATGVYTGELF
TRBJ1-3 TRBV4-3 ASSQAGQAGNTIY
TRBJ1-3 TRBV19 ASSMRPTSGNTIY
TRBJ1-3 TRBV7-2 ASSSRTGSGNTIY
TRBJ2-7 TRBV5-6 ASSLRFAGSYEQY
TRBJ2-5 TRBV6-5 ASSRGAGETQY
TRBJ2-2 TRBV27 ASSLFGLANTGELF
TRBJ2-1 TRBV7-2 ASSPTWTGYNEQF
TRBJ1-6 TRBV7-9 ASRPGVESPLH